This T cell receptor (beta chain) was identified during a study of T cell responses to AZD1222 COVID-19 vaccine (dated by TCRdb to 2020 to 2022). As for the study more broadly: AZD1222 recipients given second doses at about 4 weeks or at about 12 weeks were pooled, since spike-specific TCR depth and breadth were not found to differ between the two schedules. A total of 233 trial participants underwent TCR sequencing, of whom some 210 received two doses of AZD1222 and 26 received two doses of the MenACWY control vaccine. Enrollment into the trials was organized by age into subgroups of 18-55, 56-69 and 70-plus years, and those subgroups contained roughly 150, 30 and 60 TCR-sequenced participants, respectively.

The CDR3 regions of human TCRbeta chains were subjected to immunosequencing. For the original study's pipeline: TCRs in the repertoires were compared against a reference library of SARS-CoV-2-specific TCRs that had been generated with the MIRA antigen-specificity platform. Breadth was defined as the fraction of unique TCRs that were SARS-CoV-2-associated, and depth was defined as the fraction of total T cells that were SARS-CoV-2-associated. Using the MIRA data, every spike-specific TCR was mapped to the spike region that the TCR reacted to and assigned to either a CD4 or a CD8 class. Log10-transformed breadth and depth values were compared by one-way ANOVA with Sidak's multiple comparisons tests. TCRdb mirrors the immuneACCESS table, restricted to in-frame sequences. Some clones are absent from its copies; in checked studies, under half trace to an unresolved V gene, and the reason for the others is unknown. V, J and clone size were drawn from that table, and D and trimming were deduced from the DNA. Here the sample has approximately 190,000 clones; roughly 93% occur a single time. The ten largest clones add up to roughly 8.4% of the sample.

General findings and caveats noted by the study authors: After two AZD1222 doses, spike-specific TCR breadth and depth were significantly higher than at day 0 and than in MenACWY recipients. Participants were mostly white British and included more females than males, and it was suggested by the authors that clonal diversity may have been underestimated. No day 14 peak-response samples were available, so repertoires were characterized only after the peak T cell response. Conclusions about previously exposed vaccinees are limited, since just a handful of AZD1222 recipients were seropositive for SARS-CoV-2 at baseline. In the small 56-69-year group, the increase in depth fell short of significance, most likely because of low power. The whole spike protein was spanned by vaccine-associated CD4 TCRs, and dominant responses were seen in regions 160-218 and 743-854. Reportedly, close to half of the unique spike-specific TCRs recognized epitopes lying outside the regions that are mutated in the B.1.351 and B.1.1.7 variants.

Concerning this clone: Its cognate antigen has yet to be identified. Per-nucleotide qualities are absent, and no much larger clonotype sits a single base away.

CDR1 and CDR2 were assigned from the germline V gene as MNHNS and SASEGT. V is reduced by 3 bases and J by 4 bases, leaving a spacing of 6 bases between them. The CDR3 runs 12 residues from the cysteine to the phenylalanine. The kept DNA is CDR3 alone, 36 bases in frame from the first base. The time point tag for this specimen amounts to: baseline before first vaccination. The vaccinee samples were drawn from two UK trials, COV001 and COV002, one of which was a single-blind randomized controlled phase 2/3 trial testing AZD1222 (ChAdOx1 nCoV-19) in healthy adults. For TCRbeta chain sequencing, PBMC samples were collected from trial participants at day 0 and at day 28 after the second dose.

The receptor's source is an adult in good health. The sequenced sample was peripheral blood, obtained on day 0 of AZD1222 vaccination. The V and J genes are TRBV6-1 and TRBJ1-2, with no reliable assignment of the D segment. The CDR3 region reads CASSDGFYGYTF. The nucleotide sequence is TGTGCCAGCAGTGACGGGTTCTATGGCTACACCTTC.